This TCR beta chain was documented in a study of identifying expanded T cells in peripheral blood (dated by TCRdb to between 2018 and 2021). Study-level background: Technical replicates were generated by sequencing separate aliquots of the same genomic DNA pool, with four replicates compared pairwise. Broader findings and caveats from the paper: Both the number of clones called differentially abundant and the false-positive rate were significantly reduced by the beta-binomial model across all healthy-donor time intervals. For all healthy donors, the variance in clone template counts between roughly 2-week samples rose significantly as total template count increased. The authors expected that biological variance in healthy repertoires might rise further over much longer intervals, such as months to years. Between technical replicates the binomial model flagged approximately 1.1 differentially abundant clones, whereas over around 2 weeks the binomial model flagged about 16.4 and over roughly four weeks about 19.

No immune events such as infections were documented for the healthy donors during the collection period. Blood repertoires from healthy donors were used as a training cohort for calibrating time-dependent variance in a beta-binomial model of differential abundance of T-cell clones. The training cohort included approximately ten healthy donors, of whom 3 were female and 7 were male. An age range of about 29 to 65 years, with an average of about 45 years, was recorded for the donors. Whole blood was collected from each healthy donor at three time points spaced about two weeks apart and obtained from a commercial supplier. Genomic DNA was extracted from unsorted whole blood for immunosequencing. The immunoSEQ Assay, which uses bias-controlled multiplex PCR amplification of genomic DNA, was used to profile TCRbeta CDR3 regions. From the authors' description of their analysis: To quantify the absolute abundance of each unique TCRbeta CDR3 region, the sequences were collapsed and filtered. Differential abundance was tested with a binomial (Fisher-equivalent) model and with a beta-binomial model adding time-dependent variance fitted from healthy donors. Any clone with fewer than 5 combined templates was excluded, and a clone was called differentially abundant if its Benjamini-Hochberg FDR was below 0.01. In the beta-binomial model, variance was expressed as a function of the total template count across the two samples, in the form v = (b*log(k)+a)^2. The table was pulled from immuneACCESS by TCRdb, which kept in-frame rearrangements only. Such tables lose some clones; where checked, under half of the loss comes from unresolved V genes, and the rest has no known cause. That table gives V, J and clone size, and the DNA gave D and trimming. The sample table holds about 100,000 clones, of which 70% to 90% were seen once. 14% of the sample is in the top ten clones.

With regard to this clone: This receptor's antigen is unknown. Base qualities are not provided; no much larger clone lies one nucleotide away.

The sample taken for sequencing was blood. The sequence came from a person aged 18 to 70 in good health.

The CDR3 region: CASTPLLAGYNEQFF. The bases are TGTGCCAGCACCCCCCTACTAGCGGGCTACAATGAGCAGTTCTTC. This receptor chain uses TRBV27 and TRBJ2-1, and 9 junction bases match TRBD2. CDR1 MNHEY and CDR2 SMNVEV were looked up in the germline V gene (reference sequence). The germline V end is reduced by 7 bases and the J end by 3 bases; junction bases left unmatched: 7. The CDR3 sequence holds 15 residues, the cysteine and phenylalanine included. Of the read, only the CDR3 DNA is kept; its 45 bases are in frame from base 1.